The 2 T cell receptor beta chains below were found in one sample sequenced in a study of blood T cell repertoires in COVID-19. Using immunoSEQ multiplex PCR, the repertoire was profiled, and TCRdb retains in-frame clones only, with some absent. There are roughly 300,000 clones in the sample; 65% to 85% occur only once, and 1.2% lies in the top ten. The sequenced material came from peripheral blood. The receptors were sampled from a woman in her 50s with acute or convalescent COVID-19.

This clone was seen more than once but under ten times. This rearrangement joins TRBV27 to TRBJ1-6; TRBD1 agrees at 10 bases. Germline values: CDR1 MNHEY, CDR2 SMNVEV (reference sequence). The junction had 5 bases not matched to a gene; V was cut back by 5 bases and J by 7 bases. The CDR3 is made up of 15 amino acids. The CDR3 sequence is CASSPGQGTNSPLHF. CDR3 nucleotide sequence: TGTGCCAGCAGTCCGGGACAGGGGACGAATTCACCCCTCCACTTT.

Comment on this clone: An end of the junction differs from the germline gene, which may be a read error. The genes are TRBV7-2 and TRBJ2-3; weak D call: TRBD2 (6 bases). Germline V lookup: CDR1 SGHTA, CDR2 FQGNSA. CDR3 size: 12 residues. CDR3 amino acids: CASSEPGTPFCF. The DNA for the CDR3 is TGTGCCAGCAGCGAACCCGGGACTCCCTTTTGCTTT.